Sequencing of this T cell receptor (beta chain) was carried out in a study of blood T cell repertoires in COVID-19. Background on the study: Samples came from the United States, Italy and Spain, spanning acute and convalescent COVID-19. The cDNA or gDNA used as material had been derived from T cells, B-cell-depleted T cells, or PBMCs.

The V end was cut by 5 bases, the J end by 0 bases, with 9 bases between. CDR3 length: 15 residues. Germline V gene lookup returns CDR1 KGHDR and CDR2 SFDVKD. Under the authors' procedure: Quantification of nucleated cells was approximated via reference gene primer amplification. Measured with immunoSEQ multiplex PCR; TCRdb has only the in-frame clones, and not every one. That table supplies the V and J calls and clone size; D and trimming were determined from the DNA. The sample lists around 620,000 clones, about nine tenths occurring once. The J gene is TRBJ2-2, the V gene TRBV24-1; no clear D. The TCR sequence derives from a woman between 18 and 29 years old with acute or convalescent COVID-19. Sequenced material: peripheral blood. DNA for the CDR3: TGTGCCACCAGTGGAGAACCTGCGAACACCGGGGAGCTGTTTTTT. It translates to CATSGEPANTGELFF.